This TCR beta chain was recorded in a study of long-term antiretroviral therapy in people with HIV. V lost 4 bases and J 4 bases, leaving 9 bases between the germline ends. The CDR3 contains 13 residues. Germline CDR1 is SNHLY and CDR2 is FYNNEI. Participants who had HIV were, without exception, treated in the United States. On this clone: Its antigen is undetermined.

Survey-level resolution applied to immunoSEQ assay v3.0. Sequencing was performed with immunoSEQ multiplex PCR; in TCRdb, only in-frame clones are kept and a portion is missing. This sample has 15,000 to 20,000 clones, with just over 75% found just once. Study-level results: Spans of CDR3 length were tighter for HIV repertoires than for controls. Despite increasing after ART, diversity remained lower than that of transplant donor controls.

This TCR derives from a man aged 50 or older with HIV. Here the sequenced sample was unsorted PBMCs, taken 2.2 years after starting antiretroviral therapy. The chain recombines TRBV2 with TRBJ2-3; no firm D call. DNA for the CDR3: TGTGCCAGCAGTGCCCGACCTTCAGATACGCAGTATTTT. It encodes CASSARPSDTQYF.